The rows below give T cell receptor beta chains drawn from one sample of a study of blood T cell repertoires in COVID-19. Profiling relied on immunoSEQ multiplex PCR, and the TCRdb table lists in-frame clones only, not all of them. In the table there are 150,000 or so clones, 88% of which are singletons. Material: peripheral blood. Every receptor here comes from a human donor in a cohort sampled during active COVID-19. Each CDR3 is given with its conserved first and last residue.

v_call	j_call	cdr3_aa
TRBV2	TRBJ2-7	CASEDYEQYF
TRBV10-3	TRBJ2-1	CAISEISFINNEQFF
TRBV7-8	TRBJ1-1	CASSSSTGYTEAFF
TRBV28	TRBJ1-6	CASSTGKESPLHF
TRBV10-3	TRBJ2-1	CATQGLADDNEQFF
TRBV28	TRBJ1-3	CATKRNRVSSGNTIYF
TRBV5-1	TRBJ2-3	CASSFAGVSTDTQYF
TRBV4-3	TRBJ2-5	CASSLTHGGLETQYF
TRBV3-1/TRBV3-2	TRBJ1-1	CASSRPGTGGMVNTEAFF
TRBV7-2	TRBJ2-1	CASRTLAQEQFF
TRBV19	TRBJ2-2	CASSTTVGGELFF
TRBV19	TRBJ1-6	CASSTGGDSPLHF
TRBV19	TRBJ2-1	CASTWGGRYNEQFF
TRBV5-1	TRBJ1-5	CASSLDTYQPQHF
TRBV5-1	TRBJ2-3	CASSFNERYDTQYF
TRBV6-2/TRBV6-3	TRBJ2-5	CASSSYREIQETQYF